This TCR beta chain was captured by sequencing in a study of T cells in Graves' hyperthyroidism and ophthalmopathy. Germline loops: CDR1 MGHRA, CDR2 YSYEKL. With 1 base removed from V and 9 bases from J, the gap between germline ends came to 13 bases. The CDR3 is 14 residues long. Amplification yielded TCR beta CDR3 regions, with RNA transcripts as the source. Carried out on the TCR CDR3, a first-round RT-PCR used the HTBI primer set. TCRdb recomputed calls from the multiplex PCR reads with MiXCR, one row per CDR3 protein. The sample shows 500,000 to 550,000 distinct CDR3 sequences, about 20% of them seen only once.

This chain connects TRBV4-1 to TRBJ1-3; D gene ambiguous. This TCR was sampled from a man aged 40-49 years with Graves' ophthalmopathy. The sequenced sample was blood. The chain's CDR3 is CASSQASIGGTIYF. The CDR3 DNA follows: TGCGCCAGCAGCCAAGCGTCTATTGGCGGCACCATATATTTT.